Below, 7 T cell receptor beta chains from the same sample are listed, as sequenced in a study of OX40 agonist ivuxolimab in advanced cancers. The protocol was immunoSEQ multiplex PCR, while the TCRdb copy is restricted to in-frame clones and leaves out a portion. The sample includes about 60,000 clones, about nine tenths seen only once; the top ten take 1.5% to 2%. The sequenced sample was CD4+ or CD8+ T cells sorted from blood, obtained in a trial of the OX40 agonist ivuxolimab. All receptors derive from an adult with an advanced solid tumor such as melanoma, head and neck, liver or kidney cancer.

The chain uses TRBV11-3 and TRBJ1-3; D might be TRBD1 (5 bases). Trimming took 2 bases from V and 9 from J, leaving 11 bases between them. This CDR3 region has 13 residues. CDR1 and CDR2 from the germline V gene are SGHNT and YENEEA. The DNA of the CDR3 is TGTGCCAGCAGCTTAACAGGCGGGGGCACCATATATTTT. Protein sequence: CASSLTGGGTIYF. The whole variable domain, remainder taken from reference TRBV11-3 and TRBJ1-3, is EAGVVQSPRYKIIEKKQPVAFWCNPISGHNTLYWYLQNLGQGPELLIRYENEEAVDDSQLPKDRFSAERLKGVDSTLKIQPAELGDSAVYLCASSLTGGGTIYFGEGSWLTVV.

The chain is built from TRBV5-1 and TRBJ2-7; the match to TRBD1 covers 8 bases. The V and J ends lost 0 bases and 4 bases, in that order; junction bases with no gene match: 6. The CDR3 covers 15 residues. CDR1 and CDR2 (germline): SGHRS, YFSETQ. CDR3 amino acids: CASSLEGDRWYEQYF. CDR3 DNA sequence: TGCGCCAGCAGCTTGGAAGGGGACAGGTGGTACGAGCAGTACTTC. The full variable domain, in which reference TRBV5-1 and TRBJ2-7 provide the parts outside the CDR3, is KAGVTQTPRYLIKTRGQQVTLSCSPISGHRSVSWYQQTPGQGLQFLFEYFSETQRNKGNFPGRFSGRQFSNSRSEMNVSTLELGDSALYLCASSLEGDRWYEQYFGPGTRLTVT.

The genes are TRBV5-5 and TRBJ2-6; tentative D call: TRBD1 (5 bases). The germline gives CDR1 SGHKS, CDR2 YYEKEE (reference sequence). With 0 bases removed from V and 4 bases from J, the gap between germline ends came to 14 bases. The CDR3 is 17 residues long. CDR3 DNA sequence: TGTGCCAGCAGCTTGGGGCAGGGAATCACCGGGGCCAACGTCCTGACTTTC. Its translation is CASSLGQGITGANVLTF.

The chain carries TRBV30 and TRBJ1-5; possible D gene TRBD1, 5 bases. The CDR3 covers 14 residues. Germline V gives CDR1 GTSNPN, CDR2 SVGIG (reference sequence). V shed 2 bases and J shed 4 bases, with 12 bases lying between them. In DNA form, the CDR3 reads TGTGCCTGGAGTTCCTTCGGGGGTAATCAGCCCCAGCATTTT. Protein: CAWSSFGGNQPQHF.

This clone was observed a few times. This chain connects TRBV10-3 to TRBJ1-6; D call uncertain. Trimming removed 8 bases at V and 7 bases at J, with 15 bases between. Germline assignment: CDR1 ENHRY and CDR2 SYGVKD. This CDR3 is 14 amino acids long. The CDR3 region is CAIAGYGLNSPLHF. The CDR3 coding sequence is TGTGCCATCGCCGGTTACGGGTTGAATTCACCCCTCCACTTT.

This clone came up a few times. The V gene is TRBV30, the J gene TRBJ1-6; D remains unclear. Germline V lookup: CDR1 GTSNPN, CDR2 SVGIG (reference sequence). The CDR3 consists of 13 residues. V shed 1 base and J shed 10 bases, with 11 bases lying between them. CDR3 coding DNA: TGTGCCTGGAGTGGGGTGGGAACCTCACCCCTCCACTTT. It yields the protein CAWSGVGTSPLHF.

This chain uses TRBV11-2 with TRBJ2-2, with D unclear. Germline-derived CDR1 and CDR2 are SGHAT and FQNNGV. The CDR3 runs to 15 residues. Trimming took off 2 bases at V and 5 bases at J, with 12 bases between the two ends. As DNA, the CDR3 is TGTGCCAGCAGCTTATTCTTCGGTGGAACCGGGGAGCTGTTTTTT. It is translated as CASSLFFGGTGELFF.